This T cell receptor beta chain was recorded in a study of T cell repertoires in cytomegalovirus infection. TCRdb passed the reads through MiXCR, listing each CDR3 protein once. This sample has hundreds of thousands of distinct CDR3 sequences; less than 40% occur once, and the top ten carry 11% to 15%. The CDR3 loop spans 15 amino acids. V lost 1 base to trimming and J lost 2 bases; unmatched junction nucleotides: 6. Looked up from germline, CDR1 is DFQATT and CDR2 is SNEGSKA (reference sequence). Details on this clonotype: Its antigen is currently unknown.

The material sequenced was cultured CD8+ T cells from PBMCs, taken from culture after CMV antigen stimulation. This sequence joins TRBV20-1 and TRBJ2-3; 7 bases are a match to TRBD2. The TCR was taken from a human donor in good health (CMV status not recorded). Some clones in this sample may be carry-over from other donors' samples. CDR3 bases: TGCAGTGCTAGAGGGGGGGGACTTTTCACAGATACGCAGTATTTT. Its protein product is CSARGGGLFTDTQYF.